This T cell receptor beta chain comes out of a study of tumor-infiltrating lymphocytes in oesophageal squamous cell carcinoma. TCRdb ran MiXCR on the PCR reads and lists one entry per CDR3 protein. The table records roughly 12,000 distinct CDR3 sequences, roughly 46% of them present only once. The origin of this receptor is a male donor with esophageal squamous cell carcinoma. Source material: normal esophageal tissue next to the tumor.

CDR3 region: CASSISGTGWETQYF. The CDR3 DNA follows: TGTGCCAGCAGCATATCCGGGACAGGGTGGGAGACCCAGTACTTC. The chain recombines TRBV11-1 with TRBJ2-4, with TRBD1 matching 9 bases. The closer fit of TRBJ2-5 to the DNA end suggests the J call may be wrong. The CDR3 is 15 amino acids. The germline V gene has CDR1 SGHAT and CDR2 FQDESV (reference sequence).